This is a list of T cell receptor beta chains from one sample in a study of cytomegalovirus exposure and HLA in healthy donors. The repertoire was sequenced with immunoSEQ multiplex PCR; TCRdb's copy has only in-frame clones and lacks some. The repertoire holds about 100,000 clones, with roughly 70% as singletons. The specimen was PBMCs. The origin of the receptors is a woman between 40 and 55 years old in good health and CMV-seropositive. Each CDR3 is given with its conserved first and last residue. D genes are given only for firm matches. Clone size appears in some rows only: once, few, many, or a class for an expanded clone.

V	D	J	size	CDR3	DNA
TRBV6-5	TRBD1	TRBJ1-5	few	CASSSRQGWDQPQHF	TGTGCCAGCAGTTCTCGACAGGGGTGGGATCAGCCCCAGCATTTT
TRBV5-6	.	TRBJ1-2	.	CASSLVENRNYGYTF	TGTGCCAGCAGCTTGGTAGAGAACAGAAACTATGGCTACACCTTC
TRBV6-5	TRBD1	TRBJ1-2	.	CASSYSIGQGGGYTF	TGTGCCAGCAGTTACTCGATAGGGCAGGGGGGTGGCTACACCTTC
TRBV28	TRBD2	TRBJ2-3	.	CASSLGAGGLGDTQYF	TGTGCCAGCAGTTTAGGTGCGGGGGGGCTGGGAGATACGCAGTATTTT
TRBV5-1	.	TRBJ2-1	.	CASSLDGGKGEQFF	TGCGCCAGCAGCTTGGATGGGGGGAAGGGTGAGCAGTTCTTC
TRBV9	TRBD2	TRBJ2-2	.	CASSVVAGGTGELFF	TGTGCCAGCAGCGTAGTAGCGGGGGGCACCGGGGAGCTGTTTTTT
TRBV6-5	TRBD1	TRBJ1-6	.	CASSYTRQGNPPLHF	TGTGCCAGCAGTTACACCCGACAGGGGAACCCACCCCTCCACTTT
TRBV19	TRBD1	TRBJ1-2	.	CASSIGSSGTGEFYGYTF	TGTGCCAGTAGTATTGGAAGTTCCGGGACAGGAGAATTCTATGGCTACACCTTC
TRBV30	.	TRBJ1-5	.	CAWSSRNQQPQHF	TGTGCCTGGAGTAGCAGGAACCAACAGCCCCAGCATTTT
TRBV6-4	.	TRBJ2-1	.	CASSDQDGNNEQFF	TGTGCCAGCAGTGACCAAGACGGGAACAATGAGCAGTTCTTC
TRBV7-9	.	TRBJ2-7	.	CASSFRQGTYEQYF	TGTGCCAGCAGCTTTCGTCAGGGGACCTACGAGCAGTACTTC